The source of this T cell receptor beta chain is a study of T-cell reconstitution after alpha-beta-depleted transplantation in children (dated by TCRdb to about 2016). Background on the whole study: Using TCR repertoire profiling, the study followed T-cell immune reconstitution in a quantitative way in children after TCRalphabeta/CD19-depleted allogeneic hematopoietic cell transplantation.

This clonotype was found a few times. The target of this receptor is not known. Per-base qualities were not stored, and no clone one base away is much larger. The method behind the library was PCR. Sequencing used an Illumina HiSeq 2500. TCR library preparation used molecular barcoding, with unique molecular identifiers applied to normalize quantification of the TCRbeta repertoire. The raw public data were reprocessed by TCRdb itself: fastp quality trimming at Q25, MiXCR clonotype calling, in-frame beta chains only. Records with the same CDR3 protein are collapsed into one entry carrying the most frequent genes and DNA. The sample table records fewer than 200,000 distinct CDR3 sequences; approximately 6.8% of these occur just once. Roughly 3% of the sample is held by the ten biggest clonotypes. From a lookup of the germline V gene, CDR1 and CDR2 are KGHSH and LQKENI. The CDR3 has 14 amino acids, counting the end cysteine and phenylalanine. Of all the DNA, just the CDR3 is kept, 42 bases in frame from base 1. The germline ends are 9 bases apart after V is trimmed by 3 bases and J by 0 bases.

Sequenced material: PBMCs from the stem cell graft donor, taken from the stem cell graft. The chain joins TRBV18 to TRBJ2-7; the D gene is unclear. The receptor's source is a human donor who donated a stem cell graft to a child with Wiskott-Aldrich syndrome. The CDR3 reads CASSPVTDSYEQYF. The nucleotide sequence reads TGTGCCAGCTCACCGGTTACAGACTCCTACGAGCAGTACTTC.